These 20 T cell receptor beta chains share one sample of origin, sequenced in a study of shared clonotypes between healthy human individuals. TCRdb keeps only in-frame clones here, not all; method: immunoSEQ multiplex PCR. The sample includes 1.6 million or so clones, around 97% of them seen just once. Specimen: naive CD4+ T cells sorted from blood. Subset defined: CD45RA+ positively selected. These receptor sequences come from a man aged 25 to 40 in good health.

The gene calls are TRBV7-9 and TRBJ1-1; D perhaps matches TRBD1 (6 bases). Trimming pared 5 bases from V and 11 bases from J, leaving 21 bases between. The CDR3 is 14 amino acids. Germline V gene data show CDR1 as SEHNR and CDR2 as FQNEAQ (reference sequence). For the CDR3, the DNA is TGTGCCAGCAGCATCACGACAGTAACCACAGGGGCTTTCTTT. Amino acid sequence: CASSITTVTTGAFF.

The J gene is TRBJ1-5, the V gene TRBV9, with TRBD1 as a possible D gene (6 bases). Germline V gene lookup returns CDR1 SGDLS and CDR2 YYNGEE. With 3 bases removed from V and 5 bases from J, the gap between germline ends came to 12 bases. The CDR3 extends over 14 amino acids. The CDR3 sequence: CASSDRETYQPQHF. The CDR3 region has the DNA TGTGCCAGCAGCGACAGGGAAACCTATCAGCCCCAGCATTTT.

This clone was seen only once. The chain combines TRBV5-1 with TRBJ2-1; 9 nucleotides agree with TRBD1. V dropped 5 bases and J dropped 10; count of bases not matched to a gene: 7. Germline CDR1 and CDR2: SGHRS and YFSETQ. CDR3 length: 13 residues. CDR3 sequence reads: CASRDRGPGEQFF. For the CDR3, the DNA is TGCGCCAGCAGGGACAGGGGCCCCGGGGAGCAGTTCTTC.

This chain joins TRBV2 and TRBJ1-2; no clear D. V lost 5 bases and J 2 bases, leaving 9 bases between the germline ends. The CDR3 is 13 residues long. CDR1 is SNHLY, CDR2 FYNNEI, per germline. The CDR3 DNA follows: TGTGCCAGCAGTCTAGGGCCGAACTATGGCTACACCTTC. It yields the protein CASSLGPNYGYTF. Full variable domain (outside the CDR3, taken from reference TRBV2 and TRBJ1-2): EPEVTQTPSHQVTQMGQEVILRCVPISNHLYFYWYRQILGQKVEFLVSFYNNEISEKSEIFDDQFSVERPDGSNFTLKIRSTKLEDSAMYFCASSLGPNYGYTFGSGTRLTVV.

The genes are TRBV11-2 and TRBJ1-4, with TRBD1 as a possible D gene (6 bases). The CDR3 runs to 14 residues. The V gene lost 5 bases and the J gene lost 8 bases, with 15 bases spanning the gap. Germline values: CDR1 SGHAT, CDR2 FQNNGV. In DNA form, the CDR3 reads TGTGCCAGCAGCCCAGGGGCCTCGAGGGAAAAACTGTTTTTT. Its translation: CASSPGASREKLFF. Filled out from reference TRBV11-2 and TRBJ1-4, the complete variable domain reads EAGVAQSPRYKIIEKRQSVAFWCNPISGHATLYWYQQILGQGPKLLIQFQNNGVVDDSQLPKDRFSAERLKGVDSTLKIQPAKLEDSAVYLCASSPGASREKLFFGSGTQLSVL.

This chain joins TRBV10-3 and TRBJ2-1; 8 positions match TRBD1. The CDR3 runs to 13 residues. Germline CDR1 and CDR2: ENHRY and SYGVKD. Trimming at V came to 5 bases and at J to 10 bases, leaving 7 bases not matched to a gene. CDR3 region: CAISPDRGGEQFF. CDR3 sequence (DNA): TGTGCCATCAGTCCCGACAGGGGCGGGGAGCAGTTCTTC.

CDR3 sequence reads: CASGNRSSYEQYF. CDR3 bases: TGTGCCAGCGGGAACCGGAGCTCCTACGAGCAGTACTTC. The gene calls are TRBV11-2 and TRBJ2-7; D remains ambiguous. Germline CDR1 reads SGHAT; CDR2 reads FQNNGV. This CDR3 is built from 13 residues. V was clipped by 8 bases and J by 0 bases, with 11 bases between them.

The V gene is TRBV6-5, the J gene TRBJ1-1; 7 bases are a match to TRBD1. In germline, CDR1 is MNHEY, CDR2 SVGAGI. The V gene end was trimmed by 0 bases and the J gene end by 2 bases; junction bases not matched to a gene: 6. This CDR3 spans 16 amino acids. The CDR3 reads CASSYSPTGQNTEAFF. The CDR3 nucleotides are TGTGCCAGCAGTTACTCCCCGACAGGGCAAAACACTGAAGCTTTCTTT.

V gene TRBV28 combines with J gene TRBJ2-1, with unresolved D. V gave up 1 base and J gave up 3 bases, with 13 bases separating them. The CDR3 has 16 residues. Germline V CDR1 and CDR2: MDHEN, SYDVKM. The CDR3 reads CASSLSGRPNYNEQFF. The DNA of the CDR3 is TGTGCCAGCAGTTTATCAGGTCGTCCCAACTACAATGAGCAGTTCTTC. The complete variable domain, with remaining parts taken from reference TRBV28 and TRBJ2-1, reads DVKVTQSSRYLVKRTGEKVFLECVQDMDHENMFWYRQDPGLGLRLIYFSYDVKMKEKGDIPEGYSVSREKKERFSLILESASTNQTSMYLCASSLSGRPNYNEQFFGPGTRLTVL.

The CDR3 DNA reads as TGTGCCAGCAGTGGGGACAGCGGGGAGACCCAGTACTTC. This gives the protein CASSGDSGETQYF. V gene TRBV6-1 combines with J gene TRBJ2-5, with TRBD1 as a possible D gene (7 bases). This CDR3 has 13 amino acids. Trimming removed 4 bases at V and 5 bases at J, with 11 bases between. Germline V gives CDR1 MNHNS, CDR2 SASEGT.

This chain links TRBV10-3 with TRBJ2-1; 13 bases align to TRBD2. The V and J ends lost 2 bases and 7 bases, in that order; junction bases with no gene match: 5. Germline CDR1 and CDR2: ENHRY and SYGVKD. This CDR3 contains 16 residues. The CDR3 protein is CAISEPTSGRRNEQFF. The CDR3 DNA reads TGTGCCATCAGTGAGCCGACTAGCGGGAGGAGGAATGAGCAGTTCTTC.

The V and J genes are TRBV5-1 and TRBJ2-1; 11 bases are shared with TRBD2. The CDR3 is made up of 16 amino acids. Unmatched junction bases numbered 4, after V lost 0 bases and J lost 5 bases. Per the germline V gene, CDR1 is SGHRS and CDR2 is YFSETQ. DNA of the CDR3: TGCGCCAGCAGCTTGGGACTAGCGGGGAACAACAATGAGCAGTTCTTC. This translates into CASSLGLAGNNNEQFF. The whole variable domain, filled in from reference TRBV5-1 and TRBJ2-1, reads KAGVTQTPRYLIKTRGQQVTLSCSPISGHRSVSWYQQTPGQGLQFLFEYFSETQRNKGNFPGRFSGRQFSNSRSEMNVSTLELGDSALYLCASSLGLAGNNNEQFFGPGTRLTVL.

The chain joins TRBV27 to TRBJ1-5, with TRBD1 matching over 10 bases. The CDR3 has 16 amino acids. Trimming took 6 bases from V and 2 from J; bases not matched to a gene: 7. CDR1 is MNHEY and CDR2 is SMNVEV in the germline V gene (reference sequence). CDR3 loop: CASRPGQGLRNQPQHF. The DNA of the CDR3 is TGTGCCAGCAGGCCGGGACAGGGGTTACGCAATCAGCCCCAGCATTTT.

V and J are TRBV28 and TRBJ1-5; D is unresolved. The V gene's germline CDR1 is MDHEN and CDR2 SYDVKM. The CDR3 has 15 residues. Trimming stripped 8 bases from V and 6 bases from J, with 20 bases between. Here the CDR3 DNA reads TGTGCCAGCGGATCTCTGACGGGGTACGGTCAGCCCCAGCATTTT. Translating it yields CASGSLTGYGQPQHF.

The V and J genes are TRBV4-2 and TRBJ2-1; TRBD2 matches at 11 bases. V dropped 3 bases and J dropped 0; count of bases not matched to a gene: 13. This CDR3 spans 20 amino acids. Germline V gene data show CDR1 as LGHNA and CDR2 as YNFKEQ. This CDR3 reads CASSHIPGLADQSSYNEQFF. Written as DNA, the CDR3 is TGTGCCAGCAGCCACATACCGGGACTAGCGGATCAGAGCTCCTACAATGAGCAGTTCTTC.

J is TRBJ1-2 and V is TRBV6-1, with 8 positions matching TRBD1. J was trimmed by 8 bases and V by 6 bases; bases with no gene match: 14. CDR1 and CDR2 from the germline V gene are MNHNS and SASEGT. The CDR3 spans 15 residues. CDR3 sequence reads: CASREQGDAGSGYTF. Here the CDR3 DNA reads TGTGCCAGCAGGGAACAGGGGGACGCGGGCTCCGGCTACACCTTC.

This clone was recorded only once. V gene TRBV10-2 combines with J gene TRBJ2-1; D may match TRBD1 or TRBD2 (5 bases each). Trimming shortened V by 7 bases and J by 2 bases, and 12 bases separated the two germline ends. This CDR3 comprises 14 residues. Germline loops: CDR1 WSHSY, CDR2 SAAADI. Here the CDR3 reads CASTHWGPYNEQFF. The DNA of the CDR3 is TGCGCCAGCACTCATTGGGGACCCTACAATGAGCAGTTCTTC.

V usage is TRBV18 and J usage is TRBJ2-1; a weak D match, TRBD2 (5 bases). CDR3 length equals 14 residues. Trimming took 8 bases from V and 2 from J, leaving 13 bases between them. Germline CDR1 KGHSH, CDR2 LQKENI. The CDR3 DNA reads as TGTGCCAGCCAAGCGGTAGAAACCTACAATGAGCAGTTCTTC. It encodes CASQAVETYNEQFF.

The J gene is TRBJ2-1, the V gene TRBV7-8; 11 bases are a match to TRBD2. Germline trimming cut 5 bases from V and 2 bases from J; bases unmatched to any gene: 8. Germline CDR1 SGHVS, CDR2 FQNEAQ. This CDR3 contains 17 residues. The CDR3 sequence: CASSKVPGLAAYNEQFF. The CDR3 nucleotides read TGTGCCAGCAGCAAAGTTCCGGGACTAGCGGCCTACAATGAGCAGTTCTTC.

Concerning this clone: The same CDR3 can be traced to other DNA sequences in this sample. V and J are TRBV5-4 and TRBJ2-1; the D is unclear. From germline, CDR1 is SGHNT and CDR2 YYREEE (reference sequence). Deletions cut 5 bases from V and 0 bases from J, with 9 bases between. The CDR3 is 14 residues long. CDR3 protein: CASSPESSYNEQFF. The CDR3 DNA reads as TGTGCCAGCAGTCCCGAGAGCTCCTACAATGAGCAGTTCTTC.